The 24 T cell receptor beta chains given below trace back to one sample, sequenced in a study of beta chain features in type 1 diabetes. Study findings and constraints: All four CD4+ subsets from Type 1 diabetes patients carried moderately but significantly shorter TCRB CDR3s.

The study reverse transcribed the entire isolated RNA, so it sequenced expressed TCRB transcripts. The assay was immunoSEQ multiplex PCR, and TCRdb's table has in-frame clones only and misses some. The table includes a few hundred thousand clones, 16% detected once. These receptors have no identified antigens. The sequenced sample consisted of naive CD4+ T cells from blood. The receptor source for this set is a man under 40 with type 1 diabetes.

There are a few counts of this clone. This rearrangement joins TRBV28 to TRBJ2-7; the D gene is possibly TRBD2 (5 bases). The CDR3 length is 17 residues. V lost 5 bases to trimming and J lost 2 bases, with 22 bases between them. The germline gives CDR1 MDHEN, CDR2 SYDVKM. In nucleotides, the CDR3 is TGTGCCAGCAGTATTCCGTCCCCTGGCGGGCTGCCCTACGAGCAGTACTTC. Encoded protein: CASSIPSPGGLPYEQYF.

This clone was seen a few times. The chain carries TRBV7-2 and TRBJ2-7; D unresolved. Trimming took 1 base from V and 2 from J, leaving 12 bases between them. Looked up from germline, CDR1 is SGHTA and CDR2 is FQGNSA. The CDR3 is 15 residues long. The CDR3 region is CASSLVLGKAYEQYF. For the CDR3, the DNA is TGTGCCAGCAGCTTAGTACTGGGGAAAGCCTACGAGCAGTACTTC.

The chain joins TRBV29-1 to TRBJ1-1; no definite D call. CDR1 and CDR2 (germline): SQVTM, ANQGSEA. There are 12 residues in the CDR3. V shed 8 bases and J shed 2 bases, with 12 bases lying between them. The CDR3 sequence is CSIKQLNTEAFF. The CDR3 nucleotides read TGCAGCATTAAACAGCTTAACACTGAAGCTTTCTTT.

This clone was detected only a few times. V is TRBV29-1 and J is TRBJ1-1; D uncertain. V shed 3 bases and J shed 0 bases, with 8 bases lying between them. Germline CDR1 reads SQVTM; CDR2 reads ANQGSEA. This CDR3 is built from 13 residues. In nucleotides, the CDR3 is TGCAGCGTTGAGTACGCGATGAACACTGAAGCTTTCTTT. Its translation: CSVEYAMNTEAFF.

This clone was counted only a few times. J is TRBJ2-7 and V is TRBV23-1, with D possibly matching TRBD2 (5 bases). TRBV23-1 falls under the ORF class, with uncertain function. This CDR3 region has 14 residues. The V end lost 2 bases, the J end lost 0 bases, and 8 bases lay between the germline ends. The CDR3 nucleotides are TGCGCCAGCAGTCAAGAGGGAAACTCCTACGAGCAGTACTTC. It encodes CASSQEGNSYEQYF.

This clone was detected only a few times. CDR3 in DNA: TGTGCCAGCAGCCCTAGACAGGCGGACAATGAGCAGTTCTTC. Its translation is CASSPRQADNEQFF. The rearrangement uses TRBV7-9 and TRBJ2-1, with D possibly being TRBD1 (6 bases). The CDR3 runs to 14 residues. The V end was cut by 5 bases, the J end by 5 bases, with 13 bases between. The germline gives CDR1 SEHNR, CDR2 FQNEAQ (reference sequence).

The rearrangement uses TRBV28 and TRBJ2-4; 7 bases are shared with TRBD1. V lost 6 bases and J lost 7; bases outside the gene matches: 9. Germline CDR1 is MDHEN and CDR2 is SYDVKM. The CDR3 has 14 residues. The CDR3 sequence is CASSLAVQGNIQYF. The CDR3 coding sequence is TGTGCCAGCAGCCTGGCAGTACAGGGGAACATTCAGTACTTC.

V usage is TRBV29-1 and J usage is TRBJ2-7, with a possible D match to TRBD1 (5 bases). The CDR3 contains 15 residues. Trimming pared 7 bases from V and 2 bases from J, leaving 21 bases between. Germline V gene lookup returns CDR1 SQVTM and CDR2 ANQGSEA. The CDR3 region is CSERCIRVFAYEQYF. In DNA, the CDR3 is TGCAGCGAGAGGTGTATCAGGGTGTTCGCCTACGAGCAGTACTTC.

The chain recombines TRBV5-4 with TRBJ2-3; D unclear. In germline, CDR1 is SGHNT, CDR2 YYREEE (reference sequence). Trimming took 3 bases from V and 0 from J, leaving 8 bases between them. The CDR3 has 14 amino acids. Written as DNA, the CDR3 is TGTGCCAGCAGCTCGACTGTAAGCACAGATACGCAGTATTTT. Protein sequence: CASSSTVSTDTQYF.

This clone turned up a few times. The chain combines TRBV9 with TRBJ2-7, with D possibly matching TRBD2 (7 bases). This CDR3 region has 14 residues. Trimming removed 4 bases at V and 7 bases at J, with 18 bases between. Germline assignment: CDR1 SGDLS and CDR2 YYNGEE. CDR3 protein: CASSPGEGVREQYF. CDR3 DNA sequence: TGTGCCAGCAGCCCCGGGGAGGGGGTCAGGGAGCAGTACTTC.

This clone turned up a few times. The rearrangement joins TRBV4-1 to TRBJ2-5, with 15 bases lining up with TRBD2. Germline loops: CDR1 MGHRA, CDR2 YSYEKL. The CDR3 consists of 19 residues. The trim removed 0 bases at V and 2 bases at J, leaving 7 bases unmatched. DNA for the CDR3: TGCGCCAGCAGCCAAGAATGGACTAGCGGGAGGGCCTCTCAAGAGACCCAGTACTTC. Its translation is CASSQEWTSGRASQETQYF.

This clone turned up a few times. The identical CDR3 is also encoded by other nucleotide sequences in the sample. The CDR3 is CASSPPSSGANVLTF. The DNA for the CDR3 is TGTGCCAGCTCACCACCGAGTTCTGGGGCCAACGTCCTGACTTTC. The chain links TRBV18 to TRBJ2-6, with D hard to call. Deletions cut 0 bases from V and 1 base from J, with 4 bases between. CDR1 KGHSH and CDR2 LQKENI come from the germline V gene. This CDR3 has 15 residues.

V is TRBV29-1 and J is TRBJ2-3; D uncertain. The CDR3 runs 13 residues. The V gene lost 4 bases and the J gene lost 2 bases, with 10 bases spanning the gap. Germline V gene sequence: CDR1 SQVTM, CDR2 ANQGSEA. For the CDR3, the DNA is TGCAGCGTTGCCCGATTGATCACAGATACGCAGTATTTT. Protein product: CSVARLITDTQYF.

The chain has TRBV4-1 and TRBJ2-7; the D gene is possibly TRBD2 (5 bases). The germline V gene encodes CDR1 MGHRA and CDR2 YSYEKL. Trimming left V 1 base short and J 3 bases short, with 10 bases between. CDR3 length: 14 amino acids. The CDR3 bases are TGCGCCAGCAGCCAAGTAGACCGGGGCTACGAGCAGTACTTC. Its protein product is CASSQVDRGYEQYF.

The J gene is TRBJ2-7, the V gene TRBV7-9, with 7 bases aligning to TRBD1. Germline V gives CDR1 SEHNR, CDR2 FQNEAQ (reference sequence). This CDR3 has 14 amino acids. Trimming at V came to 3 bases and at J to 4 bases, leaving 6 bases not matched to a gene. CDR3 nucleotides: TGTGCCAGCAGCTTCCCGGGACAGCAATACGAGCAGTACTTC. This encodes CASSFPGQQYEQYF.

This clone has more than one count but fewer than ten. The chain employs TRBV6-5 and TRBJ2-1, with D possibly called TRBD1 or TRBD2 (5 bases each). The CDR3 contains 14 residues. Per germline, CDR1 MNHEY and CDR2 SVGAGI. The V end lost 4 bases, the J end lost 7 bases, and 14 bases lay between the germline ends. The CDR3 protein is CASSFGAEENEQFF. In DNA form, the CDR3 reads TGTGCCAGCAGTTTCGGGGCCGAGGAGAATGAGCAGTTCTTC.

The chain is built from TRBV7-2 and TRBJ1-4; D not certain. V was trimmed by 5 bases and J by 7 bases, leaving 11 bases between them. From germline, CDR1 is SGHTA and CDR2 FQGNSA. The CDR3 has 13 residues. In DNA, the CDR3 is TGTGCCAGCAGCCCCCCTTGGGGTGAAAAACTGTTTTTT. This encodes CASSPPWGEKLFF.

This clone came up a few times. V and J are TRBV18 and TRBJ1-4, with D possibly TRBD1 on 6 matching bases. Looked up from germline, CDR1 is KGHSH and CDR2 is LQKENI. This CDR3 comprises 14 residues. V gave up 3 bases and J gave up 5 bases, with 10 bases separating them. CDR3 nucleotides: TGTGCCAGCTCACCGAGGACAGCAAATGAAAAACTGTTTTTT. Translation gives CASSPRTANEKLFF.

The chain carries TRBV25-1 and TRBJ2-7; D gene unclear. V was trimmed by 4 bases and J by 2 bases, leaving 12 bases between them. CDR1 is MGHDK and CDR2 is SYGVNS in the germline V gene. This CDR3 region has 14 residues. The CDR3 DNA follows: TGTGCCAGCAGTGTTTCCGTGGTCCCCTACGAGCAGTACTTC. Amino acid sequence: CASSVSVVPYEQYF.

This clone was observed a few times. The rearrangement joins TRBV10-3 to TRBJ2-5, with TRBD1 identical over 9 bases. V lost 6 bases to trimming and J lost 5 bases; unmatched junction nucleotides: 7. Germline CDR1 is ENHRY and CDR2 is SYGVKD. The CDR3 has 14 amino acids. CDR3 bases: TGTGCCATCAGACCACAGGGGGCTTTTGAGACCCAGTACTTC. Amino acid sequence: CAIRPQGAFETQYF.

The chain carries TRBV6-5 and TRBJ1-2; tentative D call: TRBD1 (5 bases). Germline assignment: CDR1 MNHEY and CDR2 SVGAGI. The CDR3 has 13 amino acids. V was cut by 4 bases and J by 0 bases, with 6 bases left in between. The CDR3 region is CASSSTANYGYTF. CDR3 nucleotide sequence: TGTGCCAGCAGTTCGACAGCTAACTATGGCTACACCTTC.

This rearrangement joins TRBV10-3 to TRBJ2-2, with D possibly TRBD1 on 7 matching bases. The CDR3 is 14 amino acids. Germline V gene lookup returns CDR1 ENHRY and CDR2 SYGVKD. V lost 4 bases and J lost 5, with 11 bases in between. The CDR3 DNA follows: TGTGCCATCAGTGCCCAGGGGGGAACCGGGGAGCTGTTTTTT. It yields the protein CAISAQGGTGELFF.

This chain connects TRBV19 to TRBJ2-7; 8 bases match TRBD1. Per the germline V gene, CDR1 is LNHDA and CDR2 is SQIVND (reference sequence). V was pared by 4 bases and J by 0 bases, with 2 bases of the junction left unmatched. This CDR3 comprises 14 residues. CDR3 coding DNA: TGTGCCAGTAGTAGACAGGGGAGCTCCTACGAGCAGTACTTC. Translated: CASSRQGSSYEQYF.

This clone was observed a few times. In nucleotides, the CDR3 is TGTGCCAGCAGTTATTGGACTAGCGGGAGAATCGAGCAGTACTTC. The encoded protein is CASSYWTSGRIEQYF. The J gene is TRBJ2-7, the V gene TRBV13; 13 bases map to TRBD2. Trimming at V came to 6 bases and at J to 6 bases, leaving 8 bases not matched to a gene. This CDR3 is built from 15 residues. Germline-derived CDR1 and CDR2 are PRHDT and FYEKMQ (reference sequence).